This T cell receptor beta chain was recovered during a study of T cell responses to AZD1222 COVID-19 vaccine. TCRdb's table, derived via immunoSEQ multiplex PCR, lists solely in-frame clones and lacks some. In the table there are some 130,000 clones, around nine tenths of which are singletons. This clone was counted a single time. The sequence came from an adult in good health. The source material was peripheral blood, sampled on day 0 of AZD1222 vaccination.

This CDR3 is CASSPDRRNQPQHF. In DNA, the CDR3 is TGTGCCAGCTCACCGGACAGGCGGAATCAGCCCCAGCATTTT. The chain has TRBV18 and TRBJ1-5, with 7 positions matching TRBD1. The CDR3 is made up of 14 amino acids. V shed 3 bases, J shed 4 bases, and the junction held 3 bases outside the gene matches. The germline V gene encodes CDR1 KGHSH and CDR2 LQKENI.